This T cell receptor (beta chain) was found in a study of blood T cells in healthy people across ages. A second PCR of 7 to 11 cycles used a sample-barcoded 5' primer and a J-beta primer mix. Each TCR beta cDNA got a 12-nucleotide random molecular identifier. TCRdb redid the calling of the 5' RACE reads with MiXCR, one entry per CDR3 protein. The sample contains approximately 800,000 distinct CDR3 sequences, roughly 24% of which appear only once. Germline loops: CDR1 SNHLY, CDR2 FYNNEI. This CDR3 is 14 amino acids long. V was shortened by 3 bases and J by 8 bases, with 11 bases between the two germline ends. As regards this clonotype: What it binds is not known.

Study-wide results and limits: Diversity of TCR beta correlated strongly with naive T cell percentage. Greater diversity and more naive CD4+ cells were seen in long-lived donors than in aged donors.

The same data also went into a second study, on T cells of mothers and their children.

This chain connects TRBV2 to TRBJ1-6, with D perhaps TRBD1 (5 bases). The sequence came from a boy younger than 18 in good health. Sequenced sample: blood. CDR3 coding DNA: TGTGCCAGCAGTGAGCAGGGCCGAGATTCACCCCTCCACTTT. Translated, it gives CASSEQGRDSPLHF. The entire variable domain, with the rest obtained from reference TRBV2 and TRBJ1-6, is as follows: EPEVTQTPSHQVTQMGQEVILRCVPISNHLYFYWYRQILGQKVEFLVSFYNNEISEKSEIFDDQFSVERPDGSNFTLKIRSTKLEDSAMYFCASSEQGRDSPLHFGNGTRLTVT.